This T cell receptor beta chain was retrieved from a study of OX40 agonist ivuxolimab in advanced cancers. Study at large: Patients achieving partial responses numbered three: one hepatocellular carcinoma case and two cutaneous melanoma cases.

Germline loops: CDR1 MNHEY, CDR2 SVGAGI. The CDR3 loop spans 15 amino acids. V gave up 0 bases and J gave up 0 bases, with 5 bases separating them. Measured with immunoSEQ multiplex PCR; TCRdb has only the in-frame clones, and not every one. The data show 85,000 to 100,000 clones, 85% seen once. The gene calls are TRBV6-5 and TRBJ2-2, with D hard to call. The specimen comprised CD4+ or CD8+ T cells sorted from blood, sampled in a trial of the OX40 agonist ivuxolimab. The clonotype was recovered from an adult with an advanced solid tumor such as melanoma, head and neck, liver or kidney cancer. CDR3 bases: TGTGCCAGCAGTTACTCGAGGTCGAACACCGGGGAGCTGTTTTTT. Protein: CASSYSRSNTGELFF.